This is a list of T cell receptor beta chains from one sample in a study of CD8+CD57+ T cells in acquired aplastic anemia. TCRdb analysed the reads with MiXCR anew, one entry per CDR3 protein. The sample holds a few hundred thousand distinct CDR3 sequences, roughly 53% seen once. The sequenced sample was sorted CD4+, CD8+, or CD8+CD57+ T cells (not recorded which) from PBMCs. Every receptor here comes from a human donor with aplastic anemia. Both conserved end residues are part of each CDR3. D genes are given only for firm matches. Clone size is not always given. Where it is, it says once, few, many or a class for expanded clones.

clone size	V gene	J gene	D gene	CDR3 DNA	CDR3 protein
many	TRBV2	TRBJ1-6	NA	TGTGCCAGCAGACAACGAGGGACGCGGACCTATTCACCCCTCCACTTT	CASRQRGTRTYSPLHF
NA	TRBV24-1	TRBJ2-1	TRBD2	TGTGCCACCAGTGATTACGCGGGAGGTCCGAACAATGAGCAGTTCTTC	CATSDYAGGPNNEQFF
NA	TRBV4-3	TRBJ1-2	NA	TGCGCCAGCAGCCAAAGGGCGGGGGGCGTTGGCTATGGCTACACCTTC	CASSQRAGGVGYGYTF
once	TRBV24-1	TRBJ1-5	TRBD1	TGTGCCAGCATGGGATGGGACAGGGGTGATCAGCCCCAGCATTTT	CASMGWDRGDQPQHF
NA	TRBV20-1	TRBJ1-6	TRBD1	TGCAGTGCTTGGGACAGACTCTATAATTCACCCCTCCACTTT	CSAWDRLYNSPLHF
NA	TRBV7-9	TRBJ2-7	TRBD1	TGTGCCAGCAGCTCCGGGACAGAGGTCCCCTTCTACGAGCAGTACTTC	CASSSGTEVPFYEQYF
once	TRBV20-1	TRBJ1-2	TRBD1	TGTAGTGCCACAGGACAGGCGATCCCTTATGGCTACACCTTC	CSATGQAIPYGYTF
many	TRBV18	TRBJ2-3	NA	TGTGCCAGCTCAACACGGGATACGCAGTATTTT	CASSTRDTQYF
many	TRBV7-2	TRBJ2-3	NA	TGTGCCAGCAGCCTCCACAAAGATACGCAGTATTTT	CASSLHKDTQYF
NA	TRBV20-1	TRBJ2-5	TRBD1	TGCAGTGTCCTTCAGGGGGAGTATCAGCCCCAGTACTTC	CSVLQGEYQPQYF
once	TRBV19	TRBJ2-1	TRBD1	TGTGCCAGTAGCTGGGACAGGGGGCCCTACAATGAGCAGTTCTTC	CASSWDRGPYNEQFF
many	TRBV27	TRBJ2-7	TRBD1	TGTGCCAGCAGGTCGGGACAGGGCCGGGAGCAGTACTTC	CASRSGQGREQYF
NA	TRBV29-1	TRBJ2-1	NA	TGCAGAGCTGGCGGGTACAATGAGCAGTTCTTC	CRAGGYNEQFF
medium-sized	TRBV2	TRBJ2-3	TRBD1	TGTGCCAGCAAGCGGGACAGGGCAAGCCCTAGCACAGATACGCAGTATTTT	CASKRDRASPSTDTQYF
many	TRBV12-3/TRBV12-4	TRBJ1-1	TRBD1	TGTGCCAGCAGAATGTCCGGGACAGGACATTGGCAAGCTTTCTTT	CASRMSGTGHWQAFF
NA	TRBV7-8	TRBJ1-1	NA	TGTGCCAGCAGCCCACAACAGGCATTGAACACTGAAGCTTTCTTT	CASSPQQALNTEAFF
many	TRBV19	TRBJ2-4	NA	TGTGCCAGTAGTATCTGGCAGGAGGGGGATCAGTACTTC	CASSIWQEGDQYF
NA	TRBV5-5	TRBJ2-1	TRBD2	TGTGCCAGCAGTGACAGACTAGCGGGAGGTTCCTACAATGAGCAGTTCTTC	CASSDRLAGGSYNEQFF
NA	TRBV20-1	TRBJ1-1	NA	TGCAGTGCTAGACGCTGGGTCAACTCTCCCACTGAAGCTTTCTTT	CSARRWVNSPTEAFF
NA	TRBV2	TRBJ2-7	NA	TGTGCCAGAGGAACAGGGTTCAACGAGCAGTACTTC	CARGTGFNEQYF